This note documents a single T cell receptor beta chain sequence. As yet, its antigen is unknown. The CDR3 runs 12 residues. Germline V CDR1 and CDR2: SGHDN, FVKESK. V lost 4 bases, J lost 8 bases, and 9 bases lay in between. The data derive from a study of blood T cells in healthy people across ages. Each individual donor underwent a draw of roughly 10 milliliters of peripheral blood. Per individual sample, total RNA of at least 5 micrograms was extracted. Notes on the study in general: Per million T cells, TCR beta diversity dropped about linearly as age rose.

With a J-beta primer mix and a sample-barcoded 5' primer, a second PCR ran about 7 to 12 cycles. TCRdb re-derived calls from the 5' RACE reads in MiXCR, one entry per CDR3 protein. The sample holds roughly 1,100,000 distinct CDR3 sequences; less than 25% are singletons and the top ten take approximately 0.7%. These data were also filed under a second study, of T cells of mothers and their children. As that report states: Barcodes and 2-4 random nucleotides were added by M1S in the second PCR.

The rearrangement links TRBV14 to TRBJ2-4; TRBD2 might be the D (5 bases). Sequencing was done on a sample of blood. The sequence derives from a girl aged 2-15 years in good health. CDR3 DNA: TGTGCCAGCAGCCCCCCCGGGGACATTCAGTACTTC. Its translation: CASSPPGDIQYF.